This record concerns one T cell receptor (beta chain) sequence. Its recognized antigen is unknown. Per-nucleotide qualities are absent, and no much larger clonotype sits a single base away. Within the sample, other DNA sequences also encode this same CDR3. This entry comes from a study of CD8+ T cells in alopecia areata (dated by TCRdb to the late 2010s). About the investigation overall: The treated patients took part in an open-label pilot trial in which moderate-to-severe alopecia areata was treated with oral tofacitinib at 5 to 10 mg twice daily. Patients received tofacitinib for 6 to 18 months and were then followed off drug for 6 months to check for delayed response and recurrence. For the treated patients, the SALT score, which quantifies what percentage of scalp surface area is affected, served as the measure of disease severity. The study used high-throughput TCRbeta sequencing to examine T cell clonal expansion in alopecia areata, in both the C3H/HeJ mouse model and human patients. Human TCRbeta sequencing covered scalp tissue and sorted CD4+ and CD8+ peripheral blood T cells from patchy and totalis/universalis alopecia areata patients and healthy controls. Biopsies were taken from tofacitinib-treated patients at baseline and at 4 and 24 weeks of treatment, and a later scalp biopsy was taken in several of the tofacitinib-treated patients. Scalp clonality was compared among normal scalp (n=4), patchy alopecia areata scalp (n=8), and alopecia totalis/universalis scalp (n=8). RNA was obtained with the PAXgene miRNA kit for fixed scalp, the miRNeasy kit for PBMCs, and the RNeasy kit for mouse skin. immunoSEQ multiplex PCR using 35 Vbeta forward primers and 13 Jbeta reverse primers was used to amplify TCRbeta CDR3 regions.

The paper as a whole reports these results and caveats: Unlike mouse skin, where gammadelta T cells dominate, normal human skin contains resident alphabeta T cells that get sequenced too, which complicates analysis of the scalp TCR repertoire. Because the treated cohort was small and included a single nonresponder, larger studies are needed to assess links between baseline CD8+ expansion and response. Scalp clonality and the number of expanded CD8+ clones among the top 100 scalp clones were significantly decreased by tofacitinib. During tofacitinib treatment, many expanded lesional clones stuck around in both scalp and blood, and this persistence may partly explain why relapse happens after treatment is stopped. Compared with mice, TCR sequences shared between patients were less clear, possibly partly because of HLA diversity across the patient population. Higher clonality and more expanded CD8+ clones were observed in lesional scalp than in normal scalp, particularly in alopecia totalis/universalis, a finding suggestive of antigenic drive.

The time point label for this specimen denotes: roughly 24 weeks on oral tofacitinib. The sample's treatment or condition label, decoded: oral pan-JAK inhibitor, 5-10 mg twice daily. Lesional scalp punch biopsies and peripheral blood were collected from alopecia areata patients. PBMCs were isolated by density centrifugation and stained for CD3, CD4 and CD8, after which CD4+ and CD8+ T cells were sorted on a FACSAria. CDR1 and CDR2 were assigned from the germline V gene as SQVTM and ANQGSEA. Unmatched junction bases come to 5, with V trimmed by 4 bases and J by 2 bases. The CDR3 covers 13 residues, taking in both the cysteine and the phenylalanine. Only the CDR3 portion is preserved as DNA: 39 bases, with reading frame beginning at the first base. The library relied on the immunoSEQ multiplex PCR assay. To provide template for TCR sequencing, every sample had RNA extracted and reverse transcribed into cDNA. SuperScript III was used to make first-strand cDNA, primed with a 2:1 mix of oligo-dT and random hexamers. A synthetic immune receptor repertoire was used to gauge amplification bias, and whatever bias remained was removed computationally. Per the original workflow: Raw reads were preprocessed for error removal, and CDR3 was defined according to IMGT conventions as running from the conserved cysteine to phenylalanine. Clonality was computed by normalizing Shannon entropy by log2 of the number of productive unique TCRs and subtracting the result from 1. Whether scalp clones were CD4 or CD8 was inferred by matching scalp TCRbeta sequences against CD4 and CD8 repertoires sorted from blood. This is the immuneACCESS table as TCRdb keeps it, with only in-frame sequences that have V and J called. A part of the clones is gone; compared with another copy, unresolved V genes explain less than half, and the rest is unexplained. The V and J calls and the clone size are those of that table, but D and trimming were determined from the DNA. This sample has some 170,000 clones in its table, and roughly 53% of those were observed once. In total, the top ten clones hold about 10% of the sample.

Here the chain combines TRBV29-1 and TRBJ2-7, and TRBD1 matches 7 of the central bases. The origin of this receptor is a human donor with alopecia areata. Sequenced material: CD8+ T cells sorted from blood, taken at week 24, from a patient treated with tofacitinib. The nucleotide sequence is given as TGCAGCGTTGGAGGGGGCAGCGCCTACGAGCAGTACTTC. Translated, it reads CSVGGGSAYEQYF.